The clone carrying this T cell receptor beta chain was detected ten times or more. The antigen remains undetermined. The data stem from a study of lung T cells in sarcoidosis with Löfgren's syndrome. About the study: Sarcoidosis features CD4+ T cell accumulation in bronchoalveolar lavage fluid. Points from the study as a whole: Shared TRAV12-1 and TRBV2 CDR3 motifs across Löfgren's syndrome patients reportedly suggested public CD4+ TCRs.

In TCRdb, the reads were re-called with MiXCR into one record per CDR3 protein. This sample has some 65,000 distinct CDR3 sequences; 21% occur once, and the top ten carry about 2%. Germline loops: CDR1 DFQATT, CDR2 SNEGSKA (reference sequence). V gave up 2 bases and J gave up 0 bases; unmatched junction bases: 11. There are 18 residues in the CDR3. The V call is TRBV20-1, the J call TRBJ2-3, with 10 bases fitting TRBD1. Sequencing was done on a sample of CD4+ T cells from PBMCs. This clonotype was sampled from a human donor with sarcoidosis (Löfgren's syndrome or another form), or a control subject (not recorded which). This chain's CDR3 is CSARRDRGPWASTDTQYF. In DNA form, the CDR3 reads TGCAGTGCTAGACGGGACAGGGGCCCTTGGGCTAGCACAGATACGCAGTATTTT.